This T cell receptor (beta chain) was sequenced for a study of CDR3 diversity in severe acne. TCRdb redid the calling of the PCR reads with MiXCR, one entry per CDR3 protein. Of fewer than 100,000 distinct CDR3 sequences in the sample, 51% were seen once. The CDR3 extends over 15 amino acids. Germline V CDR1 and CDR2: DFQATT, SNEGSKA (reference sequence). The V segment lost 0 bases and the J segment 5 bases; nucleotides outside the gene matches: 7. This receptor was identified in a male donor in good health, without acne. J is TRBJ1-1 and V is TRBV20-1; 9 nucleotides align to TRBD1. The specimen sequenced was blood. The CDR3 reads CSAREWGQGGTEAFF. The CDR3 bases are TGCAGTGCTAGAGAGTGGGGACAGGGAGGGACTGAAGCTTTCTTT.